Sequencing of this T cell receptor (beta chain) was carried out in a study of Ad26.COV2.S vaccination and SARS-CoV-2 variants. Study-wide context: Ad26.COV2.S arm of COV1001 included the donor.

The treatment: roughly 20 received Ad26.COV2.S at low or high dose, single or two shots; 5 received placebo; per-sample allocation not given. The samples were gathered on day 63 after the first injection of vaccine or placebo. In Boston, an adult donor aged 18-55 years took part. An Ad26 vector that expressed Wuhan-strain SARS-CoV-2 spike constituted the vaccine. V trimming: 1 base; J trimming: 3 bases; junction bases outside the gene matches: 10. The V gene's germline CDR1 is SGHRS and CDR2 YFSETQ. CDR3 size: 17 residues. Assay used: immunoSEQ multiplex PCR; TCRdb lists only in-frame clones, some missing. This sample carries approximately 300,000 clones, around four fifths of them seen once, and the ten largest clones take 2% to 2.5%.

The clonotype originates from a person aged 18 to 65 who received the Ad26.COV2.S COVID-19 vaccine or a placebo. The sample was peripheral blood, taken in a trial of Ad26.COV2.S vaccine versus placebo. The chain links TRBV5-1 to TRBJ1-1; TRBD1 aligns across 9 bases. The CDR3 region is CASSLLGTGILDTEAFF. The CDR3 coding sequence is TGCGCCAGCAGCTTGTTAGGGACAGGGATTTTGGACACTGAAGCTTTCTTT.